The TCR beta chain described here comes from a study of human T cells and chemical hapten exposure (dated by TCRdb to 2020 to 2022). Background on the whole study: For sensitization, 2% DPC in acetone was applied to an approximately 2 cm by approximately 2 cm area of upper inner arm skin. Weekly therapeutic DPC doses were additionally applied to the scalp of patients throughout the approximately 23-week study period. Patch testing on the upper back used Finn chambers containing 0.01% DPC, with scoring done after 6 days according to International Contact Dermatitis Research Group standards. Most of the patients in the cohort were female, and the cohort covered alopecia areata with under or over 50% scalp involvement, alopecia totalis and alopecia universalis. Libraries were combined into a pool for sequencing, and differences in TCR yield between samples came mainly from small differences in library volumes within the pool. Peripheral blood TCR repertoire changes were tracked in vivo in alopecia patients during primary and secondary sensitization to the hapten diphenylcyclopropenone (DPC). Patient blood was sampled pre-sensitization (week 0) and at 2, 6 and about 24 weeks after DPC sensitization. Blood for TCR sequencing was provided by twenty-nine alopecia patients at one to four time points (pre-sensitization, 2, 6 and 24 weeks).

The germline V gene provides CDR1 MNHEY and CDR2 SVGEGT. Measured from the cysteine to the phenylalanine, the CDR3 is 14 residues long. The read is trimmed to its CDR3 DNA, 42 bases read in frame from base 1. V and J are trimmed by 8 bases and 0 bases, and the gene matches miss 2 bases of the junction. The library relied on RACE. Sequencing instrument: NextSeq 500. During library preparation, unique molecular identifiers were attached to individual cDNA molecules so that TCRs could be counted in a quantitative, reproducible way. From each blood RNA sample, both TCR alpha and TCR beta chains were sequenced. Per the authors' processing: Samples had a median of about 96,000 TCRs, with a range from about 20,000 to 690,600. V, J and CDR3 annotation of the TCR reads was carried out using the Decombinator software suite. Every sample was subsampled to the same number of TCRs (28,000) for the PS versus PT1 abundance plots. TCRs were defined as expanded if absent before sensitization and observed at least eight times at the 2-week time point. Using fastp trimming at Q25 and MiXCR clonotype assembly, TCRdb reanalyzed the public sequencing data and kept in-frame beta chains. Every CDR3 protein is listed once, alongside the most common genes and DNA of its rows. The V and J calls and clone size come from TCRdb's table, not from the authors' own analysis. The table for this sample lists about 85,000 distinct CDR3 sequences; roughly 11% of them were counted only once. The ten largest account for roughly 1.5% of the sample.

The time point label, as the study defines it: patch test 2, 6 weeks after DPC sensitization. The treatment or condition label on this specimen signifies: therapeutic diphenylcyclopropenone sensitization with weekly scalp DPC. At every patch-test visit, the blood draw took place before the patch test was put on. Eligible patients were aged 18 to 70, diagnosed with alopecia, deemed suitable for DPC therapy, and excluded if pregnant. Total RNA was extracted from unfractionated whole blood that had been collected in Tempus Blood RNA tubes. What the work shows at the level of the full study, not this receptor alone: Alopecia, a presumed autoimmune disease, was present in all patients, so the immune response of the patients might differ from that of healthy individuals. Patch test score was positively correlated with the number of PT1 expanded TCRs, with significance at thresholds 8, 16 and 32 but not at 4. After repeated subsampling, changes were observed in the strength of the expansion versus patch-test correlation and in the threshold at which the correlation became significant. Significantly more large CDR3 similarity clusters were formed by expanded TCRs than by pre-sensitization or healthy control sets, consistent with antigen-driven responses. DPC sensitization did not change how many TCRs were above 1 in 1000 frequency, and no evidence was found of alterations in global repertoire structure.

Details on this clonotype: Its antigen is currently not known. No base quality values were provided; no much bigger clone lies one nucleotide off.

This specimen consisted of whole blood, obtained in connection with sensitization to the hapten diphenylcyclopropenone (DPC). This receptor was identified in a man younger than 30 with alopecia areata. Some clones in this sample may be carry-over from other donors' samples. The chain is encoded by TRBV6-2 or TRBV6-3 joined to TRBJ2-2; 8 of the junction bases match TRBD2. CDR3 sequence: CASGLASNTGELFF. The DNA is TGTGCCAGCGGACTAGCTTCGAACACCGGGGAGCTGTTTTTT.